One and the same sample provided the 9 T cell receptor beta chains below, sequenced in a study of blood T cells in healthy people across ages. The use of a sample-barcoded 5' primer and a J-beta primer mix characterized a second PCR of roughly 6 to 11 cycles. TCRdb redid the calling of the 5' RACE reads with MiXCR, one entry per CDR3 protein. The sample has roughly 500,000 distinct CDR3 sequences; 25% to 30% are singletons. The specimen sequenced was blood. The receptor set was obtained from a woman in her seventies in good health.

The CDR3 sequence is CSVGVAAPTYNEQFF. CDR3 in DNA: TGCAGCGTTGGGGTTGCGGCACCCACCTACAATGAGCAGTTCTTC. The chain is built from TRBV29-1 and TRBJ2-1, with unresolved D. The CDR3 length is 15 residues. From germline, CDR1 is SQVTM and CDR2 ANQGSEA. V shed 4 bases and J shed 2 bases, with 15 bases lying between them.

This clonotype showed up just a few times. The chain is built from TRBV28 and TRBJ2-1; possible D gene TRBD1, 6 bases. With 5 bases removed from V and 2 bases from J, the gap between germline ends came to 19 bases. The CDR3 sequence is 17 residues long. The V gene's germline CDR1 is MDHEN and CDR2 SYDVKM. CDR3 DNA: TGTGCCAGCAGTGCCCCCCCGGGACAAGGGACCTACAATGAGCAGTTCTTC. This codes for CASSAPPGQGTYNEQFF.

This clonotype has just a few counts. The CDR3 protein is CASSQLLAGGYNEQFF. The DNA for the CDR3 is TGCGCCAGCAGCCAGCTACTAGCGGGGGGTTACAATGAGCAGTTCTTC. The chain recombines TRBV4-3 with TRBJ2-1, with 12 bases identical to TRBD2. V dropped 3 bases and J dropped 4; count of bases not matched to a gene: 4. This CDR3 spans 16 amino acids. The V gene's germline CDR1 is LGHNA and CDR2 YSLEER.

The chain uses TRBV20-1 and TRBJ2-3; D is unclear. Germline lookup yields CDR1 DFQATT and CDR2 SNEGSKA (reference sequence). Trimming took 5 bases from V and 2 from J, leaving 5 bases between them. This CDR3 has 11 residues. The CDR3 is CSAGNTDTQYF. CDR3 DNA sequence: TGCAGTGCTGGGAACACAGATACGCAGTATTTT.

This rearrangement joins TRBV6-2 or TRBV6-3 to TRBJ1-5; D gene unclear. This CDR3 has 12 residues. The V gene's germline CDR1 is MNHEY and CDR2 SVGEGT. Trimming shortened V by 0 bases and J by 7 bases, and 4 bases separated the two germline ends. CDR3 loop: CASSYSKQPQHF. CDR3 DNA sequence: TGTGCCAGCAGTTACTCCAAACAGCCCCAGCATTTT.

Only a few counts were recorded for this clonotype. The chain links TRBV7-9 to TRBJ2-5; 7 bases agree with TRBD1. The DNA matches TRBJ2-1 better at its end, which makes the J call doubtful. This CDR3 has 14 amino acids. From germline, CDR1 is SEHNR and CDR2 FQNEAQ (reference sequence). The CDR3 DNA sequence: TGTGTCACCCGACGGGACAGATCCTACAATGAGCAGTTCTTC. Amino acid sequence: CVTRRDRSYNEQFF.

The chain couples TRBV5-1 to TRBJ2-5; 9 bases align to TRBD1. The germline V gene encodes CDR1 SGHRS and CDR2 YFSETQ. This CDR3 comprises 15 residues. The V segment lost 4 bases and the J segment 4 bases; nucleotides outside the gene matches: 8. The CDR3 sequence is CASSASQGARETQYF. CDR3 in DNA: TGCGCCAGCAGCGCATCACAGGGGGCGCGAGAGACCCAGTACTTC.

The chain links TRBV5-1 to TRBJ2-5, with no clear D. The CDR3 extends over 13 amino acids. Deletions cut 5 bases from V and 4 bases from J, with 12 bases between. The germline V gene encodes CDR1 SGHRS and CDR2 YFSETQ. Here the CDR3 reads CASRDTVSETQYF. The CDR3 region has the DNA TGCGCCAGCAGGGATACTGTATCAGAGACCCAGTACTTC.

The V gene is TRBV4-1, the J gene TRBJ1-1, with 9 bases identical to TRBD1. Germline loops: CDR1 MGHRA, CDR2 YSYEKL. The CDR3 loop spans 15 amino acids. V was pared by 1 base and J by 3 bases, with 3 bases of the junction left unmatched. For the CDR3, the DNA is TGCGCCAGCAGCCAAGGACAGGGGGGTCACACTGAAGCTTTCTTT. Protein: CASSQGQGGHTEAFF.